This record looks at one T cell receptor (beta chain) sequence and its context. The data were obtained in a study of T cell changes during pregnancy in multiple sclerosis. Sequenced by immunoSEQ multiplex PCR; TCRdb stores in-frame clones only, minus some. The sample has about 40,000 clones, 80% to 90% seen once; the top ten hold approximately 5.1%. The CDR3 loop spans 13 amino acids. V dropped 1 base and J dropped 4 bases, with 5 bases sitting between them. The germline CDR1 and CDR2 sequences are SEHNR and FQNEAQ (reference sequence). The chain joins TRBV7-9 to TRBJ1-3; D is ambiguous. The sequences come from peripheral blood, collected in the first trimester of pregnancy. The clonotype originates from a female donor in good health, enrolled as a control in a pregnancy study. As DNA, the CDR3 is TGTGCCAGCAGCTTAGACGCGGGAAACACCATATATTTT. As protein: CASSLDAGNTIYF.